This section outlines one T cell receptor beta chain sequence together with its context. V was shortened by 4 bases and J by 1 base, with 21 bases between the two germline ends. The CDR3 extends over 18 amino acids. Germline CDR1 SGHTA, CDR2 FQGNSA. The sample originates from a study of blood T cell repertoires in COVID-19. TCRdb's table, derived via immunoSEQ multiplex PCR, lists solely in-frame clones and lacks some. The profile shows 200,000 to 300,000 clones, 88% of them singletons. Sample: peripheral blood. The receptor's source is a woman aged 40-49 years who had recovered from COVID-19. V and J are TRBV7-2 and TRBJ2-3, with D perhaps matching TRBD2 (6 bases). CDR3 loop: CASSSPPGASVGTDTQYF. The CDR3, as DNA: TGTGCCAGCAGCTCACCCCCCGGGGCTAGCGTTGGCACAGATACGCAGTATTTT.